What follows is one T cell receptor (beta chain) and its context. Its cognate antigen is unknown. The data belong to a study of OX40 agonist ivuxolimab in advanced cancers. Study-level points and caveats: On average, CD8+ T cells had more expanded clones than CD4+.

The CDR3 totals 15 residues. Germline values: CDR1 MNHEY, CDR2 SVGAGI. Between the trimmed V and J ends, which lost 0 bases and 9 bases, there was a span of 15 bases. The repertoire was sequenced with immunoSEQ multiplex PCR; TCRdb's copy has only in-frame clones and lacks some. The sample holds around 100,000 clones, roughly 91% seen once. The sample here was CD4+ or CD8+ T cells sorted from blood, taken in a trial of the OX40 agonist ivuxolimab. The origin of this receptor is an adult with an advanced solid tumor such as melanoma, head and neck, liver or kidney cancer. This chain uses TRBV6-5 with TRBJ2-1, with D tentatively TRBD1 or TRBD2 (6 bases each). The CDR3 DNA follows: TGTGCCAGCAGTTACTCTGGAGGGACAACAAGTGAGCAGTTCTTC. Translation: CASSYSGGTTSEQFF.